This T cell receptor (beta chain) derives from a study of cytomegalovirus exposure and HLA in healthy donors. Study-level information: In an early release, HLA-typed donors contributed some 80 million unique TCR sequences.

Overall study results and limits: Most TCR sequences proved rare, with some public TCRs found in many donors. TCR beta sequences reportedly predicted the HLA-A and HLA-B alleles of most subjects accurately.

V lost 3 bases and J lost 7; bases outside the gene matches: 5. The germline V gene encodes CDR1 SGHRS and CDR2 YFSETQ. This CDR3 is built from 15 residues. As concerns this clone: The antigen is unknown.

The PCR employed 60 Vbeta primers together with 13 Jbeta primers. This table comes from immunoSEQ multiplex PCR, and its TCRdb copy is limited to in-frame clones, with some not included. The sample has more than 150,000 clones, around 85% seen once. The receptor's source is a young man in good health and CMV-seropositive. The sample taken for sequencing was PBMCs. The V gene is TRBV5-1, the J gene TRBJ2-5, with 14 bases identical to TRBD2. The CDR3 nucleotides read TGCGCCAGCAGCTCCGGCGGACTAGCGGGGGGGACCCAGTACTTC. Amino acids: CASSSGGLAGGTQYF.